The rows below give T cell receptor beta chains drawn from one sample of a study of T cell responses to AZD1222 COVID-19 vaccine. Repertoires were generated with immunoSEQ multiplex PCR, while TCRdb's copy carries only in-frame clones and drops some. The sample lists about 120,000 clones, roughly nine tenths occurring once. Sample: peripheral blood, taken on day 0 of AZD1222 vaccination. The receptor source for this set is an adult in good health. Each CDR3 is given with its conserved first and last residue. D genes are given only for firm matches. Rows may omit the clone size; those that give it use once, few, many or a size class.

TRBV19	TRBD2	.	TRBJ2-1	TGTGCCAGTAGTATGGGGACTAGCGGATCGAATGAGCAGTTCTTC	CASSMGTSGSNEQFF
TRBV4-2	TRBD1	.	TRBJ2-1	TGTGCCAGCAGCCAAGAATCCAGGGGGCCTTACAATGAGCAGTTCTTC	CASSQESRGPYNEQFF
TRBV5-4	.	once	TRBJ2-1	TGTGCCAGCAGCCTCGGCGGGGATTCCTACAATGAGCAGTTCTTC	CASSLGGDSYNEQFF
TRBV19	.	once	TRBJ2-7	TGTGCCAGTAGTACGGCGTTTTCCTACGAGCAGTACTTC	CASSTAFSYEQYF
TRBV7-8	.	.	TRBJ2-7	TGTGCCAGCAGCTTAGCGAGTCTGACTAGGATTCTCTACGAGCAGTACTTC	CASSLASLTRILYEQYF
TRBV28	TRBD1	.	TRBJ1-4	TGTGCCAGCAGTTCTCCGGGACAGGGGGCTGAAAAACTGTTTTTT	CASSSPGQGAEKLFF
TRBV28	.	.	TRBJ2-6	TGTGCCAGCAGTTCGGCCGGGAAATCTGGGGCCAACGTCCTGACTTTC	CASSSAGKSGANVLTF
TRBV4-1	TRBD1	.	TRBJ2-1	TGCGCCAGCAGCCATCCCGGGACAGGGGGTTACAATGAGCAGTTCTTC	CASSHPGTGGYNEQFF
TRBV3-1/TRBV3-2	.	once	TRBJ2-5	TGTGCCAGCAGCCCTCTCGGGGAGATCCAAGAGACCCAGTACTTC	CASSPLGEIQETQYF
TRBV24-1	.	.	TRBJ2-5	TGTGCCACCAGTGCCCCCTCTCAAGAGACCCAGTACTTC	CATSAPSQETQYF
TRBV11-2	TRBD1	.	TRBJ2-6	TGTGCCAGCTTAGTGGGACAGGGCCTTCTCGGGGCCAACGTCCTGACTTTC	CASLVGQGLLGANVLTF
TRBV12-2	.	.	TRBJ2-3	TGTGCAAGTCGCTTAGAGCGGGAGGGGAATCTTGCCGATACGCAGTATTTT	CASRLEREGNLADTQYF
TRBV19	.	.	TRBJ1-1	TGTGCCAGTAGGGACGGAGGCCCGAACACTGAAGCTTTCTTT	CASRDGGPNTEAFF
TRBV10-1	.	.	TRBJ2-2	TGCGCCAGCAGTGAGTCGCTGACCGGGGAGCTGTTTTTT	CASSESLTGELFF
TRBV5-1	TRBD1	.	TRBJ2-1	TGCGCCAGCAGCCAGACAGGGGGCTACAATGAGCAGTTCTTC	CASSQTGGYNEQFF